These 2 T cell receptor beta chains were all obtained from the same sample, sequenced in a study of regulatory T cells in long-lasting Graves disease. In building TCR beta libraries, iRepertoire HTBI primers were used together with Arm-PCR of CDR3 regions. TCRdb reprocessed the multiplex PCR reads with MiXCR, giving one entry per CDR3 protein. Among 500,000 or so distinct CDR3 sequences listed, less than 15% were seen once. Specified time point: newly diagnosed GD, antithyroid drugs for less than 3 months. PBMC RNA served as the TCR library source. This same sample was also taken into another study, of T cells in Graves' hyperthyroidism and ophthalmopathy.

The material was peripheral blood mononuclear cells (PBMCs), obtained at new diagnosis, from a patient treated with antithyroid drugs. These receptors all come from a woman aged 45-65 years with Graves disease.

On this clonotype: This may be a read error: a much more frequent sequence differs by one nucleotide. The CDR3 reads CASSQDPNGPPPRYF. The CDR3 DNA reads as TGTGCCAGCAGCCAAGATCCTAACGGTCCACCCCCCCGGTACTTC. The chain recombines TRBV3-1 with TRBJ2-7; D not resolved. The CDR3 extends over 15 amino acids. Deletions cut 0 bases from V and 12 bases from J, with 21 bases between. Germline assignment: CDR1 LGHDT and CDR2 YNNKEL (reference sequence).

This clonotype was recorded a few times. CDR3 in DNA: TGCGCCAGCAGCTTGGGACTAGCGGGGGAGCTGTTTTTT. It translates to CASSLGLAGELFF. The genes are TRBV5-1 and TRBJ2-2; 8 nucleotides align to TRBD2. Germline V gene sequence: CDR1 SGHRS, CDR2 YFSETQ. The CDR3 is made up of 13 amino acids. The V gene end was trimmed by 0 bases and the J gene end by 8 bases; junction bases not matched to a gene: 0.